This TCR beta chain was documented in a study of blood T cell repertoires in COVID-19. At the level of the study: Collection of acute and convalescent COVID-19 samples took place in the United States, Italy and Spain. T cells, B-cell-depleted T cells, or PBMCs supplied cDNA or gDNA.

This clone was recorded many times. This table comes from immunoSEQ multiplex PCR, and its TCRdb copy is limited to in-frame clones, with some not included. This table holds under 200,000 clones, around 83% found once. Seattle researchers signed up patients amid active infection and tracked them longitudinally. Trimming stripped 7 bases from V and 1 base from J, with 13 bases between. Per the germline V gene, CDR1 is LNHDA and CDR2 is SQIVND (reference sequence). This CDR3 has 14 amino acids. What was sequenced was peripheral blood. The gene calls are TRBV19 and TRBJ1-1, with D perhaps matching TRBD1 (6 bases). This clonotype originated in a woman aged 60-75 years with COVID-19, enrolled during active disease. CDR3 coding DNA: TGTGCCAGTACCTTAGGGGGACCGAACACTGAAGCTTTCTTT. Its translation is CASTLGGPNTEAFF.